Presented here are 31 T cell receptor beta chains from one specimen sequenced in a study of blood T cell repertoires in COVID-19. Profiled with immunoSEQ multiplex PCR; TCRdb holds only in-frame clones, not every one. Here the sample spans under 200,000 clones, about 88% being singletons. Sequences were obtained from peripheral blood. The receptors here all came from a man aged 60 to 69 with acute or convalescent COVID-19.

The CDR3 region has the DNA TGCGCCAGCAGCTTAGACAGGGAAATTGGAGGAGCTTTCTTT. Its protein is CASSLDREIGGAFF. The chain links TRBV5-1 to TRBJ1-1; 7 nucleotides agree with TRBD1. The CDR3 length is 14 residues. Per the germline V gene, CDR1 is SGHRS and CDR2 is YFSETQ. Trimming at V came to 2 bases and at J to 10 bases, leaving 11 bases not matched to a gene.

The chain carries TRBV24-1 and TRBJ2-7; TRBD1 agrees at 10 bases. This CDR3 comprises 15 residues. Losses at the gene ends were 4 bases for V and 6 bases for J; bases not matched to a gene: 8. Germline CDR1 KGHDR, CDR2 SFDVKD. Here the CDR3 reads CATSDTGTGAFEQYF. The CDR3 bases are TGTGCCACCAGTGACACCGGGACAGGGGCATTCGAGCAGTACTTC.

CDR3 residues: CAWSSGGHAPTDTQYF. CDR3 sequence (DNA): TGTGCCTGGAGTAGCGGGGGCCACGCTCCCACAGATACGCAGTATTTT. The V call is TRBV30, the J call TRBJ2-3, with TRBD2 matching 8 bases. Germline V gene data show CDR1 as GTSNPN and CDR2 as SVGIG (reference sequence). With 2 bases clipped from V and 2 bases from J, the junction kept 9 bases outside the gene matches. The CDR3 contains 16 residues.

V gene TRBV19 combines with J gene TRBJ1-1, with D hard to call. This CDR3 region has 11 residues. Per germline, CDR1 LNHDA and CDR2 SQIVND (reference sequence). V was shortened by 11 bases and J by 6 bases, with 13 bases between the two germline ends. The CDR3 loop reads CASLWEAEAFF. The CDR3 nucleotides read TGTGCCTCCTTGTGGGAGGCTGAAGCTTTCTTT.

The rearrangement uses TRBV7-9 and TRBJ2-7; 11 positions agree with TRBD2. CDR3 length: 17 residues. In germline, CDR1 is SEHNR, CDR2 FQNEAQ (reference sequence). J gave up 5 bases and V 6 bases, and 15 bases lay outside the gene matches. The CDR3 sequence: CASSRRIIAGGQDEQYF. The CDR3 DNA reads as TGTGCCAGCAGTCGACGGATCATAGCGGGAGGGCAGGACGAGCAGTACTTC.

The chain has TRBV7-2 and TRBJ1-4, with D hard to call. The CDR3 loop spans 17 amino acids. CDR1 and CDR2 (germline): SGHTA, FQGNSA. The V end was cut by 2 bases, the J end by 3 bases, with 16 bases between. Here the CDR3 reads CASSLPALGLSNEKLFF. CDR3 DNA: TGTGCCAGCAGCTTACCGGCGTTGGGCCTATCTAATGAAAAACTGTTTTTT.

The V gene is TRBV10-2, the J gene TRBJ2-2, with 8 bases identical to TRBD2. The V segment lost 3 bases and the J segment 4 bases; nucleotides outside the gene matches: 7. The length of the CDR3 is 16 residues. From germline, CDR1 is WSHSY and CDR2 SAAADI. The CDR3 reads CASSESRGAGTGELFF. DNA of the CDR3: TGCGCCAGCAGTGAATCGCGGGGGGCGGGCACCGGGGAGCTGTTTTTT.

The rearrangement uses TRBV3-1 (or the pseudogene TRBV3-2) and TRBJ1-1, with D possibly being TRBD1 (6 bases). Germline V gene data show CDR1 as LGHDT and CDR2 as YNNKEL (reference sequence). The CDR3 is 12 residues long. V lost 4 bases to trimming and J lost 11 bases, with 14 bases between them. The chain's CDR3 is CASSRGTGSAFF. CDR3 coding DNA: TGTGCCAGCAGCCGCGGTACAGGGTCGGCTTTCTTT.

V usage is TRBV5-1 and J usage is TRBJ2-5; 9 nucleotides match TRBD2. The germline CDR1 and CDR2 sequences are SGHRS and YFSETQ. V shed 7 bases and J 5 bases; nucleotides not matched to a gene: 18. The CDR3 spans 17 residues. The DNA of the CDR3 is TGCGCCAGCCAACCTACCGTCGCTAGCGGGGAGGGGGAGACCCAGTACTTC. Translating it yields CASQPTVASGEGETQYF.

The chain has TRBV7-3 and TRBJ2-3; D is unresolved. From germline, CDR1 is SGHTA and CDR2 FQGTGA. The CDR3 sequence is 13 residues long. V lost 2 bases and J lost 5, with 8 bases in between. CDR3 amino acids: CASSLGPGDTQYF. The CDR3 nucleotides read TGTGCCAGCAGCTTAGGGCCTGGAGATACGCAGTATTTT.

The chain carries TRBV12-3 or TRBV12-4 and TRBJ1-1; D is possibly TRBD1 (5 bases). Deletions cut 6 bases from V and 4 bases from J, with 12 bases between. This CDR3 spans 13 amino acids. Here the CDR3 DNA reads TGTGCCAGCAGGCAGACAGAACTCACTGAAGCTTTCTTT. This translates into CASRQTELTEAFF.

This clone was seen many times. This CDR3 reads CASSYSPDRGQYF. As DNA, the CDR3 is TGTGCCAGCAGTTACTCCCCCGACAGGGGACAGTACTTC. This chain connects TRBV6-2 or TRBV6-3 to TRBJ2-7; 8 bases map to TRBD1. The length of the CDR3 is 13 residues. V shed 0 bases and J 10 bases; nucleotides not matched to a gene: 5. The germline gives CDR1 MNHEY, CDR2 SVGEGT.

The chain uses TRBV19 and TRBJ1-1, with 10 bases identical to TRBD1. The CDR3 has 16 amino acids. The junction had 7 bases not matched to a gene; V was cut back by 5 bases and J by 1 base. The germline gives CDR1 LNHDA, CDR2 SQIVND (reference sequence). CDR3 DNA: TGTGCCAGTAGTTACAGACAGGGGGCGCGGAACACTGAAGCTTTCTTT. This gives the protein CASSYRQGARNTEAFF.

The chain uses TRBV6-1 and TRBJ1-2; D gene uncertain. Germline CDR1 and CDR2: MNHNS and SASEGT. The CDR3 runs 17 residues. Trimming cost V 1 base and J 7 bases, with 22 bases left between them. The CDR3 DNA follows: TGTGCCAGCAGTGAAGTCCTCGGGTCTCCTCGAAGGTCTGGCTACACCTTC. Its translation is CASSEVLGSPRRSGYTF.

In its sample, this clone was seen once. The V call is TRBV11-2, the J call TRBJ1-4, with TRBD1 identical over 7 bases. J was trimmed by 0 bases and V by 3 bases; bases with no gene match: 7. Germline V gives CDR1 SGHAT, CDR2 FQNNGV. The CDR3 consists of 17 residues. CDR3 bases: TGTGCCAGCAGCTTTCGGACAGGCAGTGCAACTAATGAAAAACTGTTTTTT. Its translation is CASSFRTGSATNEKLFF.

V gene TRBV9 combines with J gene TRBJ2-7; 7 bases match TRBD1. Germline CDR1 and CDR2: SGDLS and YYNGEE. Unmatched junction bases numbered 3, after V lost 0 bases and J lost 0 bases. This CDR3 contains 15 residues. CDR3 nucleotide sequence: TGTGCCAGCAGCGTAGGGGACAGTACCTCCTACGAGCAGTACTTC. Translation: CASSVGDSTSYEQYF.

CDR3 loop: CASSLGSGLDEQYF. The CDR3 DNA is TGTGCCAGCAGCTTAGGGTCAGGGTTAGATGAGCAGTACTTC. The J gene is TRBJ2-7, the V gene TRBV7-9; tentatively, D is TRBD1 (5 bases). V dropped 1 base and J dropped 7 bases, with 14 bases sitting between them. The CDR3 is 14 amino acids. Per germline, CDR1 SEHNR and CDR2 FQNEAQ (reference sequence).

This clone was counted only a few times. The V call is TRBV24-1, the J call TRBJ1-1, with TRBD1 matching 7 bases. This CDR3 is 16 amino acids long. The ends lost 3 bases at V and 1 base at J; junction bases unmatched: 7. The germline gives CDR1 KGHDR, CDR2 SFDVKD. CDR3 DNA: TGTGCCACCAGTGATGCTCCAGGGGGATCGAACACTGAAGCTTTCTTT. The encoded protein is CATSDAPGGSNTEAFF.

The V call is TRBV6-5, the J call TRBJ1-2; 7 bases line up with TRBD1. The CDR3 covers 15 residues. Germline CDR1 is MNHEY and CDR2 is SVGAGI. V lost 4 bases, J lost 8 bases, and 13 bases stayed unmatched. CDR3 amino acids: CASSFSGGGGDGYTF. The CDR3, as DNA: TGTGCCAGCAGTTTTTCAGGGGGTGGGGGAGACGGCTACACCTTC.

The chain joins TRBV9 to TRBJ2-1; 7 bases are a match to TRBD2. Germline-derived CDR1 and CDR2 are SGDLS and YYNGEE. The CDR3 runs to 14 residues. The V segment lost 0 bases and the J segment 7 bases; nucleotides outside the gene matches: 4. CDR3 in DNA: TGTGCCAGCAGCGTAGAAGCGGGATTGAATGAGCAGTTCTTC. Amino acid sequence: CASSVEAGLNEQFF.

The J gene is TRBJ1-2, the V gene TRBV2; weak D call: TRBD1 (5 bases). The CDR3 contains 14 residues. V was shortened by 8 bases and J by 2 bases, with 15 bases between the two germline ends. Germline V gene lookup returns CDR1 SNHLY and CDR2 FYNNEI. CDR3 coding DNA: TGTGCCAGCGTCGCGGAGAAGGGGAACTATGGCTACACCTTC. This sequence encodes CASVAEKGNYGYTF. The full variable domain, its missing parts supplied by reference TRBV2 and TRBJ1-2, is EPEVTQTPSHQVTQMGQEVILRCVPISNHLYFYWYRQILGQKVEFLVSFYNNEISEKSEIFDDQFSVERPDGSNFTLKIRSTKLEDSAMYFCASVAEKGNYGYTFGSGTRLTVV.

This chain connects TRBV5-4 to TRBJ2-7, with D possibly being TRBD1 (6 bases). With 3 bases removed from V and 4 bases from J, the gap between germline ends came to 14 bases. The CDR3 spans 14 residues. In germline, CDR1 is SGHNT, CDR2 YYREEE (reference sequence). CDR3 nucleotide sequence: TGTGCCAGCAGCTCCGGACAGAGAAGATACGAGCAGTACGTC. It encodes CASSSGQRRYEQYV.

The chain combines TRBV1 with TRBJ2-3; the D call in the table, TRBD2, was not verified against the DNA. TRBV1 is a pseudogene segment. This CDR3 spans 16 amino acids. DNA of the CDR3: TGCACCAGCAGCCACAAGACTAGCGGGACCCGTGGGGCGCAGTATTTT. This sequence encodes CTSSHKTSGTRGAQYF.

The chain combines TRBV6-1 with TRBJ2-1; 8 positions match TRBD1. CDR3 length equals 12 residues. CDR1 MNHNS and CDR2 SASEGT come from the germline V gene. With V trimmed by 3 bases and J by 8 bases, 0 bases remained unmatched. The CDR3 coding sequence is TGTGCCAGCAGTGAGGGACAGGATGAGCAGTTCTTC. It is translated as CASSEGQDEQFF.

V gene TRBV24-1 combines with J gene TRBJ1-5, with TRBD1 matching over 12 bases. The germline V gene has CDR1 KGHDR and CDR2 SFDVKD. This CDR3 contains 16 residues. Trimming took 4 bases from V and 5 from J; bases not matched to a gene: 5. Here the CDR3 DNA reads TGTGCCACCAGTGAGGGGGGACAGGGGGCTCATCAGCCCCAGCATTTT. Protein product: CATSEGGQGAHQPQHF.

In nucleotides, the CDR3 is TGTGCCAGCAGTCCTGACAGGAGCTATGGCTACACCTTC. Protein sequence: CASSPDRSYGYTF. J is TRBJ1-2 and V is TRBV6-5; perhaps TRBD1 as D (6 bases). Germline CDR1 is MNHEY and CDR2 is SVGAGI. V was trimmed by 5 bases and J by 4 bases, leaving 11 bases between them. CDR3 length: 13 residues.

The rearrangement links TRBV4-1 to TRBJ2-2, with 10 bases that match TRBD2. Germline-derived CDR1 and CDR2 are MGHRA and YSYEKL. J lost 2 bases, V lost 1 base, and 4 bases had no gene match. CDR3 length: 17 residues. The CDR3 DNA follows: TGCGCCAGCAGCCAAGGTGGGACTAGCGCTAACACCGGGGAGCTGTTTTTT. Protein: CASSQGGTSANTGELFF.

This clone appeared a few times. CDR3 in DNA: TGCGCCAGCAGCAGCGGACTAGCGGATCATGGTACGCAGTATTTT. The encoded protein is CASSSGLADHGTQYF. The rearrangement uses TRBV5-1 and TRBJ2-3; 10 nucleotides line up with TRBD2. Losses at the gene ends were 4 bases for V and 8 bases for J; bases not matched to a gene: 10. The germline V gene encodes CDR1 SGHRS and CDR2 YFSETQ. The CDR3 contains 15 residues.

This clone has a handful of counts. The V call is TRBV7-2, the J call TRBJ2-3, with 11 bases that match TRBD2. The CDR3 sequence is 16 residues long. J lost 4 bases, V lost 3 bases, and 6 bases had no gene match. Germline CDR1 reads SGHTA; CDR2 reads FQGNSA. CDR3 region: CASSFLLAGAPDTQYF. The CDR3 nucleotides are TGTGCCAGCAGCTTCTTACTAGCGGGGGCCCCAGATACGCAGTATTTT.

The V gene is TRBV18, the J gene TRBJ2-2; unclear D gene. This CDR3 is built from 15 residues. CDR1 and CDR2 from the germline V gene are KGHSH and LQKENI. V was pared by 2 bases and J by 2 bases, with 9 bases between. The CDR3 nucleotides read TGTGCCAGCTCACCAAGGAACAGCAACACCGGGGAGCTGTTTTTT. It specifies CASSPRNSNTGELFF.

This chain uses TRBV5-1 with TRBJ2-2; 8 nucleotides align to TRBD2. The CDR3 sequence is 17 residues long. The V gene's germline CDR1 is SGHRS and CDR2 YFSETQ. After removal of 4 bases from V and 5 bases from J, the junction contained 13 bases not matched to a gene. In DNA form, the CDR3 reads TGCGCCAGCAGCCATCGTACTAGCGGAGCCAATACCGGGGAGCTGTTTTTT. This encodes CASSHRTSGANTGELFF.